A single sample is the source of the 30 T cell receptor beta chains below, sequenced in a study of T cell changes during pregnancy in multiple sclerosis. This table comes from immunoSEQ multiplex PCR, and its TCRdb copy is limited to in-frame clones, with some not included. This sample has fewer than 65,000 clones, with 91% found just once. The material sequenced was peripheral blood, taken in the third trimester of pregnancy. The origin of the receptors is a female donor in good health, enrolled as a control in a pregnancy study.

In DNA, the CDR3 is TGTGCCAGCAGCTTAGGCCGAGGACAGGGGGAGGACTACACCTTC. Its protein product is CASSLGRGQGEDYTF. The V call is TRBV7-2, the J call TRBJ1-2; 10 bases agree with TRBD1. V trimming: 1 base; J trimming: 10 bases; junction bases outside the gene matches: 9. Germline V lookup: CDR1 SGHTA, CDR2 FQGNSA. This CDR3 has 15 amino acids.

This chain joins TRBV28 and TRBJ2-5; 11 bases are shared with TRBD2. The J segment lost 1 base and the V segment lost 5 bases, leaving 6 bases of the junction unmatched. The V gene's germline CDR1 is MDHEN and CDR2 SYDVKM. This CDR3 comprises 16 residues. CDR3 loop: CASSTRLAGIQETQYF. The CDR3 DNA reads as TGTGCCAGCAGTACTAGACTAGCGGGAATCCAAGAGACCCAGTACTTC.

This chain uses TRBV6-5 with TRBJ2-1; 11 nucleotides agree with TRBD2. Trimming at V came to 4 bases and at J to 3 bases, leaving 5 bases not matched to a gene. The length of the CDR3 is 16 residues. Germline CDR1 and CDR2: MNHEY and SVGAGI. The CDR3 DNA reads as TGTGCCAGCAGTTTTAGGACTAGCGGGTACTACAATGAGCAGTTCTTC. Translated, it gives CASSFRTSGYYNEQFF.

This clone was detected only a few times. The V and J genes are TRBV7-6 and TRBJ1-1; no firm D call. Looked up from germline, CDR1 is SGHVS and CDR2 is FNYEAQ. This CDR3 is built from 13 residues. V was cut by 6 bases and J by 0 bases, with 8 bases left in between. The CDR3 spells CASSQDLNTEAFF. In nucleotides, the CDR3 is TGTGCCAGCAGTCAGGACTTGAACACTGAAGCTTTCTTT.

This rearrangement joins TRBV7-9 to TRBJ2-5; D might be TRBD2 (6 bases). Germline-derived CDR1 and CDR2 are SEHNR and FQNEAQ (reference sequence). The CDR3 has 13 amino acids. The V gene lost 9 bases and the J gene lost 4 bases, with 15 bases spanning the gap. CDR3 nucleotides: TGTGCCAGTTTAGGAGGGTGGGGAGAGACCCAGTACTTC. Amino acids: CASLGGWGETQYF.

The chain uses TRBV19 and TRBJ1-1; D ambiguous. The ends were cut back, 6 bases at V and 1 base at J, with 15 bases in the middle. Per the germline V gene, CDR1 is LNHDA and CDR2 is SQIVND (reference sequence). CDR3 length: 15 amino acids. The CDR3 reads CASSTGRRSNTEAFF. The DNA of the CDR3 is TGTGCCAGTAGCACGGGAAGGAGGTCGAACACTGAAGCTTTCTTT.

This chain joins TRBV6-4 and TRBJ2-3; TRBD2 is a possible D gene (6 bases). Germline-derived CDR1 and CDR2 are MRHNA and SNTAGT. The CDR3 is made up of 16 amino acids. V was clipped by 2 bases and J by 2 bases, with 14 bases between them. The CDR3 loop is CASSDRGEVSTDTQYF. The CDR3 DNA reads TGTGCCAGCAGTGACAGAGGGGAGGTTTCCACAGATACGCAGTATTTT.

The chain links TRBV5-4 to TRBJ1-2, with D unclear. V lost 4 bases and J 4 bases, leaving 17 bases between the germline ends. This CDR3 spans 15 amino acids. Germline V CDR1 and CDR2: SGHNT, YYREEE (reference sequence). Here the CDR3 DNA reads TGTGCCAGCAGCCCCTTGAGCGGGTCTGGCTATGGCTACACCTTC. This translates into CASSPLSGSGYGYTF.

The chain carries TRBV5-4 and TRBJ2-3; 7 bases map to TRBD1. This CDR3 region has 16 residues. Germline V gene lookup returns CDR1 SGHNT and CDR2 YYREEE (reference sequence). V lost 2 bases, J lost 0 bases, and 6 bases stayed unmatched. CDR3 nucleotides: TGTGCCAGCAGCTTTCCGGGACAGCCTAGCACAGATACGCAGTATTTT. It translates to CASSFPGQPSTDTQYF.

The chain employs TRBV5-8 and TRBJ2-3; 7 nucleotides match TRBD1. The CDR3 covers 15 residues. Germline V gene lookup returns CDR1 SGHTS and CDR2 YDEGEE. After removal of 1 base from V and 4 bases from J, the junction contained 6 bases not matched to a gene. The CDR3 sequence is CASSLIAGGADTQYF. DNA for the CDR3: TGTGCCAGCAGCTTGATAGCAGGGGGAGCAGATACGCAGTATTTT.

The genes are TRBV6-1 and TRBJ1-5; possibly TRBD1 for D (6 bases). V gave up 5 bases and J gave up 4 bases, with 12 bases separating them. Germline V gene sequence: CDR1 MNHNS, CDR2 SASEGT. CDR3 length equals 14 residues. The CDR3 DNA reads as TGTGCCAGCAGTCGATCAGGGGTAAATCAGCCCCAGCATTTT. Protein product: CASSRSGVNQPQHF.

The rearrangement links TRBV9 to TRBJ2-1; TRBD1 is a possible D gene (5 bases). This CDR3 region has 17 residues. Trimming removed 0 bases at V and 9 bases at J, with 22 bases between. The V gene's germline CDR1 is SGDLS and CDR2 YYNGEE. DNA of the CDR3: TGTGCCAGCAGCGTAGCTGAGTTGGTCAGGGATTCATCTGAGCAGTTCTTC. Amino acid sequence: CASSVAELVRDSSEQFF.

This chain uses TRBV7-6 with TRBJ1-1; weak D call: TRBD1 (5 bases). Germline V CDR1 and CDR2: SGHVS, FNYEAQ. This CDR3 comprises 15 residues. V dropped 5 bases and J dropped 3 bases, with 16 bases sitting between them. For the CDR3, the DNA is TGTGCCAGCAGCCCCTGGGGGGATGGGGACACTGAAGCTTTCTTT. Translated: CASSPWGDGDTEAFF.

The chain recombines TRBV7-2 with TRBJ2-7, with D tentatively TRBD2 (5 bases). This CDR3 is 13 amino acids long. V dropped 5 bases and J dropped 3 bases, with 11 bases sitting between them. Per the germline V gene, CDR1 is SGHTA and CDR2 is FQGNSA. The CDR3 DNA reads as TGTGCCAGCAGCCCCGGGATTAACTACGAGCAGTACTTC. The encoded protein is CASSPGINYEQYF.

This chain joins TRBV5-1 and TRBJ1-1; TRBD1 might be the D (5 bases). This CDR3 comprises 14 residues. Germline loops: CDR1 SGHRS, CDR2 YFSETQ. V was shortened by 3 bases and J by 3 bases, with 12 bases between the two germline ends. CDR3 bases: TGCGCCAGCAGCTGGGGTGGGGGGGACACTGAAGCTTTCTTT. Amino acid sequence: CASSWGGGDTEAFF.

V and J are TRBV9 and TRBJ2-3; D unclear. This CDR3 is built from 14 residues. V dropped 4 bases and J dropped 2 bases, with 11 bases sitting between them. The V gene's germline CDR1 is SGDLS and CDR2 YYNGEE. CDR3 sequence (DNA): TGTGCCAGCAGCCCCCGGTCCTTCACAGATACGCAGTATTTT. Translating it yields CASSPRSFTDTQYF.

V and J are TRBV7-9 and TRBJ2-5, with D possibly TRBD1 on 5 matching bases. Germline-derived CDR1 and CDR2 are SEHNR and FQNEAQ (reference sequence). V was trimmed by 5 bases and J by 7 bases, leaving 17 bases between them. There are 14 residues in the CDR3. The CDR3 nucleotides are TGTGCCAGCAGCCAAAGAGGCCTCCAGGGGACCCAGTACTTC. Encoded protein: CASSQRGLQGTQYF.

V is TRBV29-1 and J is TRBJ1-2; D ambiguous. This CDR3 has 14 residues. Germline V gene data show CDR1 as SQVTM and CDR2 as ANQGSEA. Deletions cut 7 bases from V and 4 bases from J, with 19 bases between. The CDR3 spells CSAHIRGKGYGYTF. DNA of the CDR3: TGCAGCGCTCATATCCGGGGAAAAGGCTATGGCTACACCTTC.

The J gene is TRBJ2-7, the V gene TRBV19; D gene uncertain. V lost 5 bases and J lost 3, with 8 bases in between. The germline V gene has CDR1 LNHDA and CDR2 SQIVND (reference sequence). There are 12 residues in the CDR3. CDR3 in amino acids: CASSLGNYEQYF. The DNA for the CDR3 is TGTGCCAGTAGTCTCGGTAACTACGAGCAGTACTTC.

J is TRBJ1-4 and V is TRBV6-1; 7 bases are shared with TRBD1. Losses at the gene ends were 7 bases for V and 8 bases for J; bases not matched to a gene: 10. CDR1 is MNHNS and CDR2 is SASEGT in the germline V gene. The CDR3 loop spans 14 amino acids. The CDR3: CASIGDRAAEKLFF. The CDR3 DNA reads TGTGCCAGCATTGGAGACAGGGCGGCGGAAAAACTGTTTTTT.

The V call is TRBV6-5, the J call TRBJ2-7; 9 bases fit TRBD2. This CDR3 spans 15 amino acids. V shed 6 bases, J shed 0 bases, and the junction held 6 bases outside the gene matches. The germline V gene encodes CDR1 MNHEY and CDR2 SVGAGI. For the CDR3, the DNA is TGTGCCAGCAGACCCCTAGCGGGACTCTCCTACGAGCAGTACTTC. It specifies CASRPLAGLSYEQYF.

The rearrangement links TRBV6-6 to TRBJ1-4, with 10 bases identical to TRBD1. The CDR3 spans 16 residues. Unmatched junction bases numbered 12, after V lost 6 bases and J lost 8 bases. CDR1 and CDR2 from the germline V gene are MNHNY and SVGAGI (reference sequence). The CDR3 nucleotides are TGTGCCAGCAGGGAGGACAGGGGGGGTGTTGGGGAAAAACTGTTTTTT. Encoded protein: CASREDRGGVGEKLFF.

The chain uses TRBV6-1 and TRBJ2-5; perhaps TRBD1 as D (6 bases). CDR1 MNHNS and CDR2 SASEGT come from the germline V gene. The CDR3 totals 16 residues. The V and J ends lost 4 bases and 5 bases respectively, with 20 bases between them. CDR3 residues: CASSVWEDRRGETQYF. In nucleotides, the CDR3 is TGTGCCAGCAGTGTTTGGGAAGACAGGAGAGGGGAGACCCAGTACTTC.

The chain recombines TRBV13 with TRBJ2-3; D is uncertain. The CDR3 contains 12 residues. Per germline, CDR1 PRHDT and CDR2 FYEKMQ (reference sequence). Trimming took 5 bases from V and 0 from J, leaving 3 bases between them. In DNA, the CDR3 is TGTGCCAGCAGCACTAGCACAGATACGCAGTATTTT. Translating it yields CASSTSTDTQYF.

A single count supports this clone. V and J are TRBV4-1 and TRBJ2-7, with TRBD1 matching 7 bases. After removal of 1 base from V and 0 bases from J, the junction contained 6 bases not matched to a gene. CDR1 is MGHRA, CDR2 YSYEKL, per germline. The CDR3 is 16 residues long. In DNA form, the CDR3 reads TGCGCCAGCAGCCAAGGTCCGGGACAGCACTCCTACGAGCAGTACTTC. It is translated as CASSQGPGQHSYEQYF.

The chain has TRBV27 and TRBJ2-3; 11 positions match TRBD2. V gave up 2 bases and J gave up 3 bases; unmatched junction bases: 7. Per the germline V gene, CDR1 is MNHEY and CDR2 is SMNVEV (reference sequence). The CDR3 has 17 residues. The CDR3 spells CASSLTPGLAVTDTQYF. The CDR3 DNA follows: TGTGCCAGCAGTTTAACTCCGGGACTAGCGGTAACAGATACGCAGTATTTT.

The rearrangement uses TRBV5-1 and TRBJ1-1, with 8 bases lining up with TRBD1. Germline V gene lookup returns CDR1 SGHRS and CDR2 YFSETQ. V trimming: 3 bases; J trimming: 0 bases; junction bases outside the gene matches: 4. This CDR3 is built from 15 residues. CDR3 amino acids: CASSSRTGMNTEAFF. The CDR3 coding sequence is TGCGCCAGCAGCTCTCGGACAGGGATGAACACTGAAGCTTTCTTT.

In DNA, the CDR3 is TGTGCCAGCAGCCCAAGCGGGGTCTCCTACAATGAGCAGTTCTTC. Its translation is CASSPSGVSYNEQFF. This chain joins TRBV7-9 and TRBJ2-1, with 7 bases identical to TRBD2. CDR1 is SEHNR and CDR2 is FQNEAQ in the germline V gene (reference sequence). The CDR3 runs 15 residues. V was pared by 5 bases and J by 0 bases, with 4 bases of the junction left unmatched.

The chain uses TRBV27 and TRBJ1-2; D unclear. The CDR3 sequence is 13 residues long. Deletions cut 0 bases from V and 4 bases from J, with 6 bases between. The germline V gene has CDR1 MNHEY and CDR2 SMNVEV (reference sequence). The CDR3: CASSLSGVYGYTF. The CDR3 bases are TGTGCCAGCAGTTTATCTGGAGTCTATGGCTACACCTTC.

The rearrangement joins TRBV28 to TRBJ2-1, with no clear D. Between the trimmed V and J ends, which lost 6 bases and 7 bases, there was a span of 10 bases. Germline CDR1 reads MDHEN; CDR2 reads SYDVKM. This CDR3 has 12 residues. The CDR3 DNA reads as TGTGCCAGCAGCTTAATGAGGAATGAGCAGTTCTTC. This translates into CASSLMRNEQFF.